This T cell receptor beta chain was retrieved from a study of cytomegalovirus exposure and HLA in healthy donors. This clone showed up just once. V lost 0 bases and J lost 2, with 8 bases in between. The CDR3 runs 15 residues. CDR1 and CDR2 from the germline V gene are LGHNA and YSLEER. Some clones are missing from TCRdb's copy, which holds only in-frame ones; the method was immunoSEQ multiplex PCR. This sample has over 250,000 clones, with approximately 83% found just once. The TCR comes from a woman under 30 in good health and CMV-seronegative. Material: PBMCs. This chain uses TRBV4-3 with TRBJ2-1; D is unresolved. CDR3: CASSQDVEAYNEQFF. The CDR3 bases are TGCGCCAGCAGCCAAGATGTTGAGGCCTACAATGAGCAGTTCTTC.